Below are 11 T cell receptor beta chains sequenced from a single sample in a study of identical twins. TCRdb recomputed calls from the 5' RACE reads with MiXCR, one row per CDR3 protein. The sample consists of around 690,000 distinct CDR3 sequences, approximately 22% of them appearing once. Another study also made use of these data, one on T cells expressing NK-cell markers.

Sequencing input: PBMCs. The receptors were sampled from a woman under 30 in good health.

This clonotype was observed once. The V and J genes are TRBV7-2 and TRBJ2-1, with 7 bases aligning to TRBD2. The CDR3 spans 14 residues. Germline lookup yields CDR1 SGHTA and CDR2 FQGNSA. The J segment lost 9 bases and the V segment lost 1 base, leaving 6 bases of the junction unmatched. The CDR3 loop reads CASSLELALGEQFF. CDR3 DNA: TGTGCCAGCAGCTTAGAACTAGCGTTGGGTGAGCAGTTCTTC.

V usage is TRBV6-1 and J usage is TRBJ2-5; D not certain. The length of the CDR3 is 15 residues. CDR1 and CDR2 from the germline V gene are MNHNS and SASEGT. V lost 7 bases to trimming and J lost 2 bases, with 17 bases between them. The CDR3 DNA reads TGTGCCAGCAAAGGGCTAGAAGCTGGTCAAGAGACCCAGTACTTC. This codes for CASKGLEAGQETQYF.

This clonotype has more than one count but fewer than ten. The CDR3 coding sequence is TGTGCCAGCAGCCAAGTCGGGGACGAGGAAGCTTTCTTT. Amino acid sequence: CASSQVGDEEAFF. The V call is TRBV3-1, the J call TRBJ1-1; tentatively, D is TRBD1 (5 bases). V shed 1 base and J shed 8 bases, with 11 bases lying between them. The CDR3 runs 13 residues. Germline V gene data show CDR1 as LGHDT and CDR2 as YNNKEL (reference sequence). Looking up the rest from reference TRBV3-1 and TRBJ1-1 gives the full variable domain: DTAVSQTPKYLVTQMGNDKSIKCEQNLGHDTMYWYKQDSKKFLKIMFSYNNKELIINETVPNRFSPKSPDKAHLNLHINSLELGDSAVYFCASSQVGDEEAFFGQGTRLTVV.

The chain employs TRBV6-2 or TRBV6-3 and TRBJ1-5; a weak D match, TRBD1 (6 bases). V was cut by 2 bases and J by 7 bases, with 12 bases left in between. Germline values: CDR1 MNHEY, CDR2 SVGEGT. The CDR3 is 14 residues long. CDR3 protein: CASSYGGHEQPQHF. The DNA of the CDR3 is TGTGCCAGCAGTTACGGGGGACATGAACAGCCCCAGCATTTT.

This clonotype was seen a handful of times. This sequence may be a read error, since a much larger clone differs from it by one base. The chain couples TRBV27 to TRBJ2-7; no firm D call. The CDR3 spans 13 residues. V lost 4 bases and J lost 0, with 7 bases in between. Germline CDR1 reads MNHEY; CDR2 reads SMNVEV (reference sequence). CDR3 DNA sequence: TGTGCCAGCAGTTACTGGGGCTCCTACGAGCAGTACTTC. It codes for CASSYWGSYEQYF.

The chain carries TRBV6-1 and TRBJ2-1; D is unresolved. Germline loops: CDR1 MNHNS, CDR2 SASEGT. This CDR3 is 13 amino acids long. Trimming pared 8 bases from V and 2 bases from J, leaving 10 bases between. CDR3 nucleotides: TGTGCCAGCGGGTTAAATCCCTACAATGAGCAGTTCTTC. Amino acid sequence: CASGLNPYNEQFF.

This chain links TRBV20-1 with TRBJ2-5; the match to TRBD2 covers 15 bases. Trimming removed 4 bases from V and 4 bases from J; junction bases left unmatched: 10. Germline CDR1 and CDR2: DFQATT and SNEGSKA (reference sequence). CDR3 length: 17 residues. The chain's CDR3 is CSAMTGLAGGVGETQYF. CDR3 nucleotides: TGCAGTGCTATGACGGGACTAGCGGGAGGAGTGGGAGAGACCCAGTACTTC.

This chain joins TRBV20-1 and TRBJ2-5; a possible D gene is TRBD2 (6 bases). The CDR3 spans 13 residues. Germline V lookup: CDR1 DFQATT, CDR2 SNEGSKA (reference sequence). V was pared by 3 bases and J by 5 bases, with 13 bases between. In DNA, the CDR3 is TGCAGTGCTAGGGCCGGGGGTGAGGAGACCCAGTACTTC. This translates into CSARAGGEETQYF.

The rearrangement links TRBV3-1 to TRBJ2-5, with 7 nucleotides matching TRBD2. CDR1 and CDR2 from the germline V gene are LGHDT and YNNKEL (reference sequence). V gave up 4 bases and J gave up 5 bases; unmatched junction bases: 10. CDR3 length: 15 amino acids. CDR3 protein: CASSLPLAGEETQYF. The DNA of the CDR3 is TGTGCCAGCAGCCTTCCCCTCGCGGGGGAGGAGACCCAGTACTTC.

This clonotype has only a few counts. The rearrangement joins TRBV5-1 to TRBJ1-1, with D perhaps TRBD1 (5 bases). From germline, CDR1 is SGHRS and CDR2 YFSETQ. There are 14 residues in the CDR3. The V end was cut by 4 bases, the J end by 1 base, with 11 bases between. DNA for the CDR3: TGCGCCAGCAGCGCCAGACAGACGAACACTGAAGCTTTCTTT. Amino acid sequence: CASSARQTNTEAFF.

This rearrangement joins TRBV12-3 or TRBV12-4 to TRBJ2-7; 13 positions match TRBD2. V shed 7 bases and J 7 bases; nucleotides not matched to a gene: 4. CDR3 length equals 13 residues. CDR3 sequence reads: CASTLTSGGEQYF. CDR3 nucleotide sequence: TGTGCCAGCACCTTGACTAGCGGGGGGGAGCAGTACTTC.